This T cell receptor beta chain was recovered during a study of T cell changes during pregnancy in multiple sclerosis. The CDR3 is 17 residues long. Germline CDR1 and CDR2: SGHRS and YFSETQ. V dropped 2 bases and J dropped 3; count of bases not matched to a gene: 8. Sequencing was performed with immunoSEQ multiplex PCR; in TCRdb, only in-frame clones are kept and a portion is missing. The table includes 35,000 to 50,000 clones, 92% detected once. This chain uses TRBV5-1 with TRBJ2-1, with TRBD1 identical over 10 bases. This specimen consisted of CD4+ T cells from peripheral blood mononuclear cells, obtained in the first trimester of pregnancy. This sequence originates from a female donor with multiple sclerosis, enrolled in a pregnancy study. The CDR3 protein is CASSFRTGGMGYNEQFF. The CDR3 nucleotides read TGCGCCAGCAGCTTCCGGACAGGGGGAATGGGCTACAATGAGCAGTTCTTC. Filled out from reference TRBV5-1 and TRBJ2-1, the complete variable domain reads KAGVTQTPRYLIKTRGQQVTLSCSPISGHRSVSWYQQTPGQGLQFLFEYFSETQRNKGNFPGRFSGRQFSNSRSEMNVSTLELGDSALYLCASSFRTGGMGYNEQFFGPGTRLTVL.